A selection of T cell receptor beta chains follows, all from one sample in a study of OX40 agonist ivuxolimab in advanced cancers. Sequencing used immunoSEQ multiplex PCR; TCRdb keeps in-frame clones, though not all of them. This sample carries about 68,000 clones, around 80% of them seen once, and the ten largest clones take 1.5% to 2%. The sequences come from CD4+ or CD8+ T cells sorted from blood, collected in a trial of the OX40 agonist ivuxolimab. The receptors were gathered from an adult with an advanced solid tumor such as melanoma, head and neck, liver or kidney cancer. Both conserved end residues are part of each CDR3. A D gene is named only where the DNA matches it firmly. Only some rows state a clone size, as once, few, many or a class for expanded clones.

clone size	V gene	D gene	J gene	CDR3 DNA	CDR3 protein
.	TRBV6-5	.	TRBJ2-7	TGTGCCAGCAGTGTAAGGGGGGTTTCCTACGAGCAGTACTTC	CASSVRGVSYEQYF
.	TRBV11-2	TRBD2	TRBJ2-3	TGTGCCAGCAGCTTAGCCACTAGCGCAGATACGCAGTATTTT	CASSLATSADTQYF
.	TRBV5-1	.	TRBJ2-2	TGCGCCAGCAGTCCATACTCTACCGGGGAGCTGTTTTTT	CASSPYSTGELFF
.	TRBV6-5	TRBD1	TRBJ2-7	TGTGCCAGCTCCTCCGGGACAGGGGAGTACGAGCAGTACTTC	CASSSGTGEYEQYF
.	TRBV28	.	TRBJ1-1	TGTGCCAGCACCCCGGGAGGGAACACTGAAGCTTTCTTT	CASTPGGNTEAFF
.	TRBV30	TRBD1	TRBJ2-5	TGTGCCTGGACACCCGGGACAGGGCGGGAGACCCAGTACTTC	CAWTPGTGRETQYF
.	TRBV10-1	TRBD2	TRBJ2-1	TGCGCCAGCAGTGAGTCGACTGGACTAGCAGGCAATGAGCAGTTCTTC	CASSESTGLAGNEQFF
.	TRBV5-4	.	TRBJ2-7	TGTGCCAGCAGCTTTGGTGGTAGAGCCGTCGGGCAGTACTTC	CASSFGGRAVGQYF
once	TRBV9	.	TRBJ2-7	TGTGCCAGGTACTACGAGCAGTACTTC	CARYYEQYF
.	TRBV28	.	TRBJ1-3	TGTGCCAGCAGGCCCCGATGGGTTAGCTCTGGAAACACCATATATTTT	CASRPRWVSSGNTIYF
.	TRBV7-2	.	TRBJ2-5	TGTGCCAGCAGCTTAGTGGGTACCCAAGAGACCCAGTACTTC	CASSLVGTQETQYF
.	TRBV7-9	.	TRBJ2-5	TGTGCCAGCAGCTTGACCAGGGCTTGGGAGACCCAGTACTTC	CASSLTRAWETQYF
.	TRBV19	TRBD1	TRBJ2-3	TGTGCCAGTAGTCCCGACTGGGACAGGGGAGATACGCAGTATTTT	CASSPDWDRGDTQYF
.	TRBV28	.	TRBJ2-5	TGTGCCAGCTGTCCGTACCAAGAGACCCAGTACTTC	CASCPYQETQYF
once	TRBV6-5	TRBD1	TRBJ2-1	TGTGCCAGCAGCCAACAGGGGTCCCCCTACAATGAGCAGTTCTTC	CASSQQGSPYNEQFF
.	TRBV7-8	.	TRBJ2-6	TGTGCCAGCAGCTTAGCGCTTGGGGCCAACGTCCTGACTTTC	CASSLALGANVLTF
.	TRBV7-2	.	TRBJ1-2	TGTGCCAGCAGCTTCGCTAGCAGGGGCTACACCTTC	CASSFASRGYTF
.	TRBV7-8	TRBD1	TRBJ1-1	TGTGCCAGCAGCGGGGGACAGAAAGCTTTCTTT	CASSGGQKAFF
once	TRBV30	.	TRBJ1-4	TGTGCCTGGAGTCGACAGTCCACTAGAGAAAAACTGTTTTTT	CAWSRQSTREKLFF
.	TRBV19	TRBD2	TRBJ2-2	TGTGCCAGTAGACACAGGGTAGCGGGAGGGCAGATCGGGGAGCTGTTTTTT	CASRHRVAGGQIGELFF
.	TRBV5-1	.	TRBJ2-5	TGCGCCAGCAGCTTGGGGACAGCCCAAGAGACCCAGTACTTC	CASSLGTAQETQYF
.	TRBV6-6	.	TRBJ2-2	TGTGCCAGCAGTTCCCCCGGGGGCCCCGGGGAGCTGTTTTTT	CASSSPGGPGELFF
.	TRBV5-4	TRBD1	TRBJ2-1	TGTGCCAGCAGCCATCGGGACAGGGACAATGAGCAGTTCTTC	CASSHRDRDNEQFF
.	TRBV28	TRBD1	TRBJ2-4	TGTGCCAGCAGATCCCAGGGGGCTGGCAAAAACATTCAGTACTTC	CASRSQGAGKNIQYF
.	TRBV4-3	.	TRBJ2-7	TGCGCCAGCAGCCAAGATGGCAACAGGGAAACCTACGAGCAGTACTTC	CASSQDGNRETYEQYF
.	TRBV7-2	.	TRBJ2-2	TGTGCCAGCAGCCCCCGGGACTCGACCGGGGAGCTGTTTTTT	CASSPRDSTGELFF
.	TRBV27	TRBD1	TRBJ2-5	TGTGCCAGCAGAACTTACGGGACAGATCTCTGGGAGCAGTACTTC	CASRTYGTDLWEQYF